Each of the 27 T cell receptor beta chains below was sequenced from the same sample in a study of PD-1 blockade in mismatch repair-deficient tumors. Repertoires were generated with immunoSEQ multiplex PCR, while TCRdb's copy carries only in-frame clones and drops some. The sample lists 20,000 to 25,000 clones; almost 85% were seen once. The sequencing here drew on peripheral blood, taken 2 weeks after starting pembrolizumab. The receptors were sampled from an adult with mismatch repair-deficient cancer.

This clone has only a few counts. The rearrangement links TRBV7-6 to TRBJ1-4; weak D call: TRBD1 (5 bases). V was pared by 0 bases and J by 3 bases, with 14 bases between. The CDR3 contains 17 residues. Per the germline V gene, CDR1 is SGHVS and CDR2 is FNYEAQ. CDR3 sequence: CASSLAPGLGANEKLFF. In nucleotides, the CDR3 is TGTGCCAGCAGCTTAGCCCCAGGGTTGGGAGCTAATGAAAAACTGTTTTTT.

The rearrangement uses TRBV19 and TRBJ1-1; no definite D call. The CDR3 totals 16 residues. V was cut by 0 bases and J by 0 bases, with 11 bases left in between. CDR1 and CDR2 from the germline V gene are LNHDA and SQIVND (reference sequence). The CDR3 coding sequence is TGTGCCAGTAGTATAGATCTTACGGGAGTGAACACTGAAGCTTTCTTT. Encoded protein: CASSIDLTGVNTEAFF.

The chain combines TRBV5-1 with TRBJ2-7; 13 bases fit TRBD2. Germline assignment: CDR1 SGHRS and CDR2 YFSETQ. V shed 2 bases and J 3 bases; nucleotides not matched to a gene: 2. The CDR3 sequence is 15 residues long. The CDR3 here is CASSFGLAGVYEQYF. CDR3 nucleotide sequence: TGCGCCAGCAGCTTTGGACTAGCGGGAGTCTACGAGCAGTACTTC.

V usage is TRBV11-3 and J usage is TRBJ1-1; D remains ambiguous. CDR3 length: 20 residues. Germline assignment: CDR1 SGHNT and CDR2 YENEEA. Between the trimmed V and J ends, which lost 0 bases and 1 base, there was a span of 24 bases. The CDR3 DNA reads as TGTGCCAGCAGCTTAGATCGTTCGAGGAGGTGGACGGTGCGGAACACTGAAGCTTTCTTT. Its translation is CASSLDRSRRWTVRNTEAFF.

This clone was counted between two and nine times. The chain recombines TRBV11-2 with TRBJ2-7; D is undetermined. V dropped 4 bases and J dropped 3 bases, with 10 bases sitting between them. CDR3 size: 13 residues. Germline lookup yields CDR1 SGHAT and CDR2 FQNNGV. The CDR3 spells CASSSLLDYEQYF. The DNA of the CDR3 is TGTGCCAGCAGCTCCCTTTTAGACTACGAGCAGTACTTC.

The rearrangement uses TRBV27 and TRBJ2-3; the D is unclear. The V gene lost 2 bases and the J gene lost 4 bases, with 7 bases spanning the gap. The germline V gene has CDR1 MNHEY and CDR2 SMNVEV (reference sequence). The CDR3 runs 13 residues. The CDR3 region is CASSLGPPDTQYF. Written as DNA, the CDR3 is TGTGCCAGCAGTTTAGGTCCACCAGATACGCAGTATTTT.

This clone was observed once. This CDR3 reads CASSQDRGISYEQYF. CDR3 DNA sequence: TGCGCCAGCAGCCAAGATAGGGGGATCTCCTACGAGCAGTACTTC. The V and J genes are TRBV4-1 and TRBJ2-7; TRBD1 is a possible D gene (6 bases). CDR3 length: 15 amino acids. Per germline, CDR1 MGHRA and CDR2 YSYEKL. V shed 0 bases and J shed 0 bases, with 9 bases lying between them.

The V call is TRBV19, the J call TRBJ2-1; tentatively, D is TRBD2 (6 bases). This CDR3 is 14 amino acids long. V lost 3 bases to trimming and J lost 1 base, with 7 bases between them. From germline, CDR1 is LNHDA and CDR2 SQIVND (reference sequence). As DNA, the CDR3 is TGTGCCAGTAGTATCGGGGGATCCTACAATGAGCAGTTCTTC. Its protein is CASSIGGSYNEQFF.

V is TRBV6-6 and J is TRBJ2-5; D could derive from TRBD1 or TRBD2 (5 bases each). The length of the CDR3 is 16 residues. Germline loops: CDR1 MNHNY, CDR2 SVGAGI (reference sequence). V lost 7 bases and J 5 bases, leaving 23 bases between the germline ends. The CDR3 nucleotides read TGTGCCAGCACCCCACGGGAAACGGGACCGAGGGAGACCCAGTACTTC. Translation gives CASTPRETGPRETQYF.

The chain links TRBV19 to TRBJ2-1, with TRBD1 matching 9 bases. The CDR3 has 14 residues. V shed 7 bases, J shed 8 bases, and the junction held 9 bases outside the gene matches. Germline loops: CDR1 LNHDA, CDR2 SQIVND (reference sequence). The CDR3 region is CASMEQGAMDEQFF. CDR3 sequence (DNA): TGTGCCAGTATGGAACAGGGGGCGATGGATGAGCAGTTCTTC.

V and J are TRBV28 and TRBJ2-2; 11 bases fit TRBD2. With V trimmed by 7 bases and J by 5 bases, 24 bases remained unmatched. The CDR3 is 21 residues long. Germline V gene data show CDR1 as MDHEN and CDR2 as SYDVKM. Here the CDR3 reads CASKRQGYRLAGGPDTGELFF. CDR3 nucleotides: TGTGCCAGCAAAAGACAGGGTTATCGTTTAGCGGGAGGGCCGGATACCGGGGAGCTGTTTTTT.

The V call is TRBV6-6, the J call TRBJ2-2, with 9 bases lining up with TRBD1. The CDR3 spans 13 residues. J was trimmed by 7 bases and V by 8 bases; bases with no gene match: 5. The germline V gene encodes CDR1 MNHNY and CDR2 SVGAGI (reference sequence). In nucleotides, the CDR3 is TGTGCCAGCCGGGACAGGGTGGTCGGGGAGCTGTTTTTT. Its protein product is CASRDRVVGELFF.

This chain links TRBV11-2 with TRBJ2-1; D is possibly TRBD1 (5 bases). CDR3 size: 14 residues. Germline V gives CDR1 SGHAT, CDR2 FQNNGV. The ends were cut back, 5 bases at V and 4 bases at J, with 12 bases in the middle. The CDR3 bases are TGTGCCAGCAGCCTTAAGACAGCTTACAATGAGCAGTTCTTC. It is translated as CASSLKTAYNEQFF.

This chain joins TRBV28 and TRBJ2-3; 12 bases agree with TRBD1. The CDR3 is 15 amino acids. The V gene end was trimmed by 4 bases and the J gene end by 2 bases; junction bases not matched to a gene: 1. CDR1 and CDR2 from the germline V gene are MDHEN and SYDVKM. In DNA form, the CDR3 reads TGTGCCAGCAGTTCGGGACAGGGGGCCACAGATACGCAGTATTTT. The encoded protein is CASSSGQGATDTQYF.

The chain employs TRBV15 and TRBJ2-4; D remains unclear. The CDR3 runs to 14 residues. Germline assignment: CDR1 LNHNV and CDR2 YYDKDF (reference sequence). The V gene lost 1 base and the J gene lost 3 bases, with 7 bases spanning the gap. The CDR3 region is CATSRVGYKNIQYF. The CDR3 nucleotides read TGTGCCACCAGCAGAGTCGGCTACAAAAACATTCAGTACTTC.

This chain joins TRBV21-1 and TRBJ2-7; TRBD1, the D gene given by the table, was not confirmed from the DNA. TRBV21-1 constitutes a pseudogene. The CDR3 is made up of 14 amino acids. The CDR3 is CASSTGQGSYEQYF. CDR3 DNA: TGTGCCAGCAGCACCGGACAGGGCTCCTACGAGCAGTACTTC.

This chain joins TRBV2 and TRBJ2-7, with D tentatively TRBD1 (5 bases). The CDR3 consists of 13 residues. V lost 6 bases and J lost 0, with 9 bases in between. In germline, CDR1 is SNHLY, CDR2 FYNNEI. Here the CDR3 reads CASSKTGSYEQYF. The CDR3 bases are TGTGCCAGCAGCAAAACAGGCTCCTACGAGCAGTACTTC. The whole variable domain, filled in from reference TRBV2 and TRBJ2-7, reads EPEVTQTPSHQVTQMGQEVILRCVPISNHLYFYWYRQILGQKVEFLVSFYNNEISEKSEIFDDQFSVERPDGSNFTLKIRSTKLEDSAMYFCASSKTGSYEQYFGPGTRLTVT.

The CDR3 bases are TGCGCCAGCAGGGCCGGGACAGGGTTTTATCCTAGCACAGATACGCAGTATTTT. Amino acids: CASRAGTGFYPSTDTQYF. The chain links TRBV5-1 to TRBJ2-3; 9 nucleotides line up with TRBD1. The CDR3 contains 18 residues. CDR1 is SGHRS, CDR2 YFSETQ, per germline. V gave up 5 bases and J gave up 0 bases; unmatched junction bases: 13.

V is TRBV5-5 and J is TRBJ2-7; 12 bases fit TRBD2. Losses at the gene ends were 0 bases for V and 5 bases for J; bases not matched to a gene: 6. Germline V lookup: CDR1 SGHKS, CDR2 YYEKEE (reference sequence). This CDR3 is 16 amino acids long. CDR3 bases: TGTGCCAGCAGCTTGGAGGTACGACTAGCGGGAGACGAGCAGTACTTC. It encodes CASSLEVRLAGDEQYF.

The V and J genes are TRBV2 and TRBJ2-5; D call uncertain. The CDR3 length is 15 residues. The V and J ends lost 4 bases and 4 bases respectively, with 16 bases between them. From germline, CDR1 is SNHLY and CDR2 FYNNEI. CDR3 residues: CASSVRPSRGETQYF. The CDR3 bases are TGTGCCAGCAGTGTGAGACCCTCGAGAGGAGAGACCCAGTACTTC.

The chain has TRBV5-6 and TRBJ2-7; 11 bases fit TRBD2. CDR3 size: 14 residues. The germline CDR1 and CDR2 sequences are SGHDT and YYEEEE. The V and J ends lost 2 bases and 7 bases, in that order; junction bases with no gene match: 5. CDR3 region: CASSFVAGGQEQYF. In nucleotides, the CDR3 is TGTGCCAGCAGCTTCGTAGCGGGAGGGCAAGAGCAGTACTTC.

The CDR3 nucleotides are TGTGCCAGCAGCGTCGGGGAGTACTCCTACGAGCAGTACTTC. Protein: CASSVGEYSYEQYF. The chain combines TRBV9 with TRBJ2-7; TRBD2 is a possible D gene (5 bases). The V end was cut by 2 bases, the J end by 0 bases, with 9 bases between. This CDR3 is built from 14 residues. Germline values: CDR1 SGDLS, CDR2 YYNGEE.

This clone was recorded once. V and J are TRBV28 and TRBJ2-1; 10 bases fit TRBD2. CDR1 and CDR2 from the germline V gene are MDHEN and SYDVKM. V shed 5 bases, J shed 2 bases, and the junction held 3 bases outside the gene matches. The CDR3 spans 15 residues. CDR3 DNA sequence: TGTGCCAGCAGTGTAAGCGGGAGGGCCTACAATGAGCAGTTCTTC. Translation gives CASSVSGRAYNEQFF.

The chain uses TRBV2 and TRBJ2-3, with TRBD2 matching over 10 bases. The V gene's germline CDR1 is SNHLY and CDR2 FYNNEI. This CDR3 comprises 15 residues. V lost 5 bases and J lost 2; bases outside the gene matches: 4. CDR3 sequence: CASSWTSGFTDTQYF. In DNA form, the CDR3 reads TGTGCCAGCAGTTGGACTAGCGGCTTCACAGATACGCAGTATTTT. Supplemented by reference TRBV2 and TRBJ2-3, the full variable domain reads EPEVTQTPSHQVTQMGQEVILRCVPISNHLYFYWYRQILGQKVEFLVSFYNNEISEKSEIFDDQFSVERPDGSNFTLKIRSTKLEDSAMYFCASSWTSGFTDTQYFGPGTRLTVL.

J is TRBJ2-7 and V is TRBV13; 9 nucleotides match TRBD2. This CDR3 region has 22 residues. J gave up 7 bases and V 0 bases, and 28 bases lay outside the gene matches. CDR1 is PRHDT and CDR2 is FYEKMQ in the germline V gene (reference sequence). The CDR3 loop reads CASSLGLGQRLRPGTSLREQYF. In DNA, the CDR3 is TGTGCCAGCAGCTTAGGCCTCGGACAGCGCCTTAGGCCCGGGACTAGCCTCAGGGAGCAGTACTTC.

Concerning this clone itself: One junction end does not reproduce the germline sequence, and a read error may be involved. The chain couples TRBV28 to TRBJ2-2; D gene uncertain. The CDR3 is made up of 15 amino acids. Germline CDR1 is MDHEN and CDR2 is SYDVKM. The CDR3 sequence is CASSLGIGDPGELFF. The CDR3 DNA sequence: TGTGCGAGCAGTTTAGGGATAGGCGACCCCGGGGAGCTGTTTTTT.

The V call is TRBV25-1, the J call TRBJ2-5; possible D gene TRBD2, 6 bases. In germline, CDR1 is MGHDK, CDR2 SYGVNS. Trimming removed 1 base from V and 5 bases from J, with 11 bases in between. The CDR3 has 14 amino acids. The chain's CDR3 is CASSESGGRETQYF. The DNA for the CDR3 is TGTGCCAGCAGTGAATCCGGAGGGCGGGAGACCCAGTACTTC.